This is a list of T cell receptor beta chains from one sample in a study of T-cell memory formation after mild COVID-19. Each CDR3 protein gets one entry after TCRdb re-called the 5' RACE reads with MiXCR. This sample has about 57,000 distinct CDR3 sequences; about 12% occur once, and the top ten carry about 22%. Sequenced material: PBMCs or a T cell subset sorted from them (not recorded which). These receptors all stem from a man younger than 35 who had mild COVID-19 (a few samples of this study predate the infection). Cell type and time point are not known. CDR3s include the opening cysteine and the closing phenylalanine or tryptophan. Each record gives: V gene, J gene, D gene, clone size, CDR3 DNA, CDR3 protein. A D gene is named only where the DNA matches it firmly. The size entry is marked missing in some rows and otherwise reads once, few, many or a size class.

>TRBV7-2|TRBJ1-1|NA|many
TGTGCCAGCAGCCGATTATACAACACTGAAGCTTTCTTT
CASSRLYNTEAFF
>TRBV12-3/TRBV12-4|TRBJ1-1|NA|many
TGTGCCAGCAGTCCGACAGCTAACACTGAAGCTTTCTTT
CASSPTANTEAFF
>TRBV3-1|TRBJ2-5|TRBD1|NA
TGTGCCAGCAGCCGACAGGGTGTGGAGACCCAGTACTTC
CASSRQGVETQYF
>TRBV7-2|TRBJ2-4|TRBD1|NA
TGTGCCAGCAGCTATGTGGACAGGGTCAAAAACATTCAGTACTTC
CASSYVDRVKNIQYF
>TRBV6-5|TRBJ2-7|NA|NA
TGTGCCAGCAGTTTGGGAGGGGGAGCGGGGGAGCAGTACTTC
CASSLGGGAGEQYF
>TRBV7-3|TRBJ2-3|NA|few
TGTGCCAGCAGCGCCCGAATGGCCTCTGACACAGATACGCAGTATTTT
CASSARMASDTDTQYF
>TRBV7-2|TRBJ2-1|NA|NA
TGTGCCAGCACCCAGAACAGGGAATTCGATGAGCAGTTCTTC
CASTQNREFDEQFF
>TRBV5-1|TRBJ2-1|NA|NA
TGCGCCAGCGGCGGCGGACCCTCCTACAATGAGCAGTTCTTC
CASGGGPSYNEQFF
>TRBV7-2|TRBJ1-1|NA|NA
TGTGCCAGCAGCTCCGGGGGGGGGTACCCCACTGAAGCTTTCTTT
CASSSGGGYPTEAFF
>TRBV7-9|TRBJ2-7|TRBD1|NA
TGTGCCAGCAGCTCGGGACAGGGCGGCCACGAGCAGTACTTC
CASSSGQGGHEQYF
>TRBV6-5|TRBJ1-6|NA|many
TGTGCCAGCAGTTATTCGTTCGCAGGAGGGACGGGATCACCCCTCCACTTT
CASSYSFAGGTGSPLHF
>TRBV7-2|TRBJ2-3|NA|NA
TGTGCCAGCAGCCACAGTCCGGAGGCGCAGTATTTT
CASSHSPEAQYF
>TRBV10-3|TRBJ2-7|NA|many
TGTGCCATCAAAGGCAGTACAAGCTACGAGCAGTACTTC
CAIKGSTSYEQYF
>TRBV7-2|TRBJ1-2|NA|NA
TGTGCCAGCAGCTTAGTGCCGGACTATGGCTACACCTTC
CASSLVPDYGYTF
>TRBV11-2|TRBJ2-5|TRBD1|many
TGTGCCAGCAGCTTAGGACAGGGAGCAGAGACCCAGTACTTC
CASSLGQGAETQYF
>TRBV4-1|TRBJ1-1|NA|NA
TGCGCCAGCAGCCCTAGAGAGAACACTGAAGCTTTCTTT
CASSPRENTEAFF
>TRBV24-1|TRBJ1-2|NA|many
TGTGCCACCAGTGATTCGGACAGACCTAACTATGGCTACACCTTC
CATSDSDRPNYGYTF
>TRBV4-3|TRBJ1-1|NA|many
TGCGCCAGCAGCCAAGTATTTACAAGAGGGACGATTTCGGGAGCTTTCTTT
CASSQVFTRGTISGAFF
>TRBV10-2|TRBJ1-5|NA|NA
TGCGCCAGCAGGGTCGGGATCAATCAGCCCCAGCATTTT
CASRVGINQPQHF
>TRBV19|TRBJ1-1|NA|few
TGTGCCAGTAGTAGAAGACCGGGGGAAGCTTTCTTT
CASSRRPGEAFF
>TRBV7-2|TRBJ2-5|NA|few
TGTGCCAGCAGCCAATATTTCCGGGAGACCCAGTACTTC
CASSQYFRETQYF
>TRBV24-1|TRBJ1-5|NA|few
TGTGCCACCAGTGTGGCCGGGAGCAATCAGCCCCAGCATTTT
CATSVAGSNQPQHF
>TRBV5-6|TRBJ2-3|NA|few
TGTGCCAGCAGCTTCGGTCTACGGGGACCACCTACAGATACGCAGTATTTT
CASSFGLRGPPTDTQYF
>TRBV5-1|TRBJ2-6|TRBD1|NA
TGCGCCAGCAGCTTAATGGGACAGCTATCTGGGGCCAACGTCCTGACTTTC
CASSLMGQLSGANVLTF
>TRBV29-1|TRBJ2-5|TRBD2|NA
TGCAGCGCCACGTCCGGGGGGCAAGAGACCCAGTACTTC
CSATSGGQETQYF
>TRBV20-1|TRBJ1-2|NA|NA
TGCAGCCCCTGGGCTTTAAATGGCTACACCTTC
CSPWALNGYTF
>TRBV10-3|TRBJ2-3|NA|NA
TGTGCCACACGAGAGGGGGGGGCAGATACGCAGTATTTT
CATREGGADTQYF
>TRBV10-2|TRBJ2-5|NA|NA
TGCGCCGGCAAAGCCGGGGGCGGCGAGACCCAGTACTTC
CAGKAGGGETQYF
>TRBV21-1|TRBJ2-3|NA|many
TGTGCCAGCAGCAAAGCGCTAGGACTAGCGGGGGGCCGATCGAGCACAGATACGCAGTATTTT
CASSKALGLAGGRSSTDTQYF
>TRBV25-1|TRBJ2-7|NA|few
TGTGCCAGCAGTGAATACAAAGGGGCCTACGAGCAGTACTTC
CASSEYKGAYEQYF
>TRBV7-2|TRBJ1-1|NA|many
TGTGCCAGCAGCGCCCTCAGGAACACTGAAGCTTTCTTT
CASSALRNTEAFF
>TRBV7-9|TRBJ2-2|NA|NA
TGTGCCAGCAGGGGCCCGGGCACCGGGGAGCTGTTTTTT
CASRGPGTGELFF
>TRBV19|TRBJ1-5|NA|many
TGTGCCAGTAGTATACAGATTAGCAATCAGCCCCAGCATTTT
CASSIQISNQPQHF
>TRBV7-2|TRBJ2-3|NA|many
TGTGCCAGCAGCTCTCCGAGCAGCACAGATACGCAGTATTTT
CASSSPSSTDTQYF
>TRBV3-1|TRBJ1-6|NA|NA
TGTGCCAGCAGCCAAGCTGGGGCAAGTTCACCCCTCCACTTT
CASSQAGASSPLHF
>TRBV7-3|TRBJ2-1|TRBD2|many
TGTGCCAGCAGCCCGTTAGCGGGGGGGCTCAATGAGCAGTTCTTC
CASSPLAGGLNEQFF
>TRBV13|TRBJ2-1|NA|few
TGTGCCAGCAGTCCAGGGGCGGGGGCCCTTGGGAATGAGCAGTTCTTC
CASSPGAGALGNEQFF
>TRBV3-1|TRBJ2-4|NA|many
TGTGCCAGCAGCCAAGATTCAGGGAACATTCAGTACTTC
CASSQDSGNIQYF
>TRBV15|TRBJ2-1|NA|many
TGTGCCACCAGCAGAGATCTGGCGGACAATGAGCAGTTCTTC
CATSRDLADNEQFF
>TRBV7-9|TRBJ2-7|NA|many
TGTGCCAGCAGCTTCGGACGGGGAGATGTGTACGAGCAGTACTTC
CASSFGRGDVYEQYF
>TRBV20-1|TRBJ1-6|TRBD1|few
TGCAGTGCGACCGGGGTGGGACAGGGGTTATTTGGACCAAATTCACCCCTCCACTTT
CSATGVGQGLFGPNSPLHF
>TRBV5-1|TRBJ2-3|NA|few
TGCGCCAGCAGCTTGCAAGCGGCCGGGGGAGATACGCAGTATTTT
CASSLQAAGGDTQYF
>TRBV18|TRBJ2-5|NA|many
TGTGCCAGCTCACCACAGTTTTTCCGAGAGACCCAGTACTTC
CASSPQFFRETQYF
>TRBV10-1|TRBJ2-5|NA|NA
TGCGCCAGCAGTGGACAGTCACAAGAGACCCAGTACTTC
CASSGQSQETQYF
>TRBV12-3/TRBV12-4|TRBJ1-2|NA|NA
TGTGCCAGCAGTTCGATGGCAGGTCATGGCTACACCTTC
CASSSMAGHGYTF
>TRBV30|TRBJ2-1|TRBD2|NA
TGTGCCTGGATTGGGACGGGAGGCGATGAGCAGTTCTTC
CAWIGTGGDEQFF
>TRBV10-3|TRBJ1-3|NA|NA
TGTGCCGCCTTGGGTGGGAACCACTCTGGAAACACCATATATTTT
CAALGGNHSGNTIYF
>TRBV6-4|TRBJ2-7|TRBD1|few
TGTGCCAGCAGTGACTCGGACAGGGGCGAGCAGTACTTC
CASSDSDRGEQYF
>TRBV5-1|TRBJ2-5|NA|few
TGCGCCAGCAGCTTGGGGACTTCAGAGACCCAGTACTTC
CASSLGTSETQYF
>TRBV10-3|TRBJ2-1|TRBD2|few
TGTGCCATCAGCGTGACTAGCGGGGCGACGCCCTACAATGAGCAGTTCTTC
CAISVTSGATPYNEQFF
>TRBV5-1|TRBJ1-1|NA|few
TGCGCCAGCAGCTTGGATACAGGGCTGGGCACTGAAGCTTTCTTT
CASSLDTGLGTEAFF
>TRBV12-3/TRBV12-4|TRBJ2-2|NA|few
TGTGCCAGCGCGGCGAACACCGGGGAGCTGTTTTTT
CASAANTGELFF